The rows below give T cell receptor beta chains drawn from one sample of a study of T cell responses to AZD1222 COVID-19 vaccine. Here immunoSEQ multiplex PCR was the method, and the copy in TCRdb shows in-frame clones only, minus some. The top ten clones hold roughly 3.5% of a sample with roughly 150,000 clones, approximately 92% of them seen once. Source: peripheral blood, taken 28 days after the second AZD1222 dose. The source of these receptors is an adult who received the AZD1222 COVID-19 vaccine. Each CDR3 is given with its conserved first and last residue. D genes are given only for firm matches. A row's size may be missing; if present it is once, few, many or a size class.

d_call: TRBD2; v_call: TRBV7-9; clone_size: NA; j_call: TRBJ2-7; cdr3_aa: CASSEGLAGAYEQYF; cdr3_nt: TGTGCCAGCAGCGAGGGACTAGCGGGAGCCTACGAGCAGTACTTC
d_call: NA; v_call: TRBV4-3; clone_size: NA; j_call: TRBJ1-5; cdr3_aa: CASSPKIGGDDQPQHF; cdr3_nt: TGCGCCAGCAGCCCAAAGATCGGGGGAGACGATCAGCCCCAGCATTTT
d_call: NA; v_call: TRBV5-5; clone_size: NA; j_call: TRBJ1-2; cdr3_aa: CASSLRDTHYGYTF; cdr3_nt: TGTGCCAGCAGCCTGCGGGACACTCACTATGGCTACACCTTC
d_call: NA; v_call: TRBV6-6; clone_size: NA; j_call: TRBJ1-6; cdr3_aa: CASRARQEGNSPLHF; cdr3_nt: TGTGCCAGCAGAGCCCGCCAGGAGGGGAATTCACCCCTCCACTTT
d_call: NA; v_call: TRBV4-3; clone_size: NA; j_call: TRBJ1-5; cdr3_aa: CASSRTRGSDQPQHF; cdr3_nt: TGCGCCAGCAGCAGAACCAGGGGATCCGATCAGCCCCAGCATTTT
d_call: NA; v_call: TRBV27; clone_size: NA; j_call: TRBJ1-1; cdr3_aa: CASSFGGANTEAFF; cdr3_nt: TGTGCCAGCAGTTTTGGGGGGGCAAACACTGAAGCTTTCTTT
d_call: NA; v_call: TRBV6-5; clone_size: NA; j_call: TRBJ2-3; cdr3_aa: CASSYSGYPSTDTQYF; cdr3_nt: TGTGCCAGCAGTTACTCGGGCTACCCTAGCACAGATACGCAGTATTTT
d_call: NA; v_call: TRBV7-8; clone_size: NA; j_call: TRBJ2-3; cdr3_aa: CASSLAYGEGGTDTQYF; cdr3_nt: TGTGCCAGCAGCTTAGCGTATGGGGAAGGGGGCACAGATACGCAGTATTTT
d_call: TRBD1; v_call: TRBV4-3; clone_size: once; j_call: TRBJ2-7; cdr3_aa: CASSPDRVQWYEQYF; cdr3_nt: TGCGCCAGCAGCCCTGACAGGGTCCAATGGTACGAGCAGTACTTC
d_call: TRBD2; v_call: TRBV19; clone_size: NA; j_call: TRBJ2-1; cdr3_aa: CASSMPGLVDNEQFF; cdr3_nt: TGTGCCAGTAGTATGCCCGGACTAGTTGACAATGAGCAGTTCTTC
d_call: NA; v_call: TRBV7-6; clone_size: NA; j_call: TRBJ1-4; cdr3_aa: CASSRVGEKLFF; cdr3_nt: TGTGCCAGCAGCAGGGTTGGTGAAAAACTGTTTTTT
d_call: NA; v_call: TRBV5-1; clone_size: NA; j_call: TRBJ1-1; cdr3_aa: CASSPDLGRNTEAFF; cdr3_nt: TGCGCCAGCAGCCCGGACTTGGGGAGGAACACTGAAGCTTTCTTT
d_call: TRBD2; v_call: TRBV9; clone_size: NA; j_call: TRBJ2-7; cdr3_aa: CASSVSPSGSESYEQYF; cdr3_nt: TGTGCCAGCAGCGTTTCTCCTAGCGGGAGCGAGTCCTACGAGCAGTACTTC
d_call: NA; v_call: TRBV29-1; clone_size: NA; j_call: TRBJ1-1; cdr3_aa: CSVTRQTEAFF; cdr3_nt: TGCAGCGTTACCAGACAGACTGAAGCTTTCTTT
d_call: TRBD1; v_call: TRBV5-4; clone_size: NA; j_call: TRBJ1-1; cdr3_aa: CASSRDRVKNTEAFF; cdr3_nt: TGTGCCAGCAGCAGAGACAGGGTCAAGAACACTGAAGCTTTCTTT
d_call: NA; v_call: TRBV11-2; clone_size: NA; j_call: TRBJ2-2; cdr3_aa: CASKGGRVTGELFF; cdr3_nt: TGTGCCAGCAAGGGGGGGCGAGTCACCGGGGAGCTGTTTTTT
d_call: NA; v_call: TRBV29-1; clone_size: NA; j_call: TRBJ1-2; cdr3_aa: CSVEDRRGGWGYTF; cdr3_nt: TGCAGCGTTGAAGATCGAAGGGGGGGTTGGGGCTACACCTTC
d_call: NA; v_call: TRBV5-4; clone_size: NA; j_call: TRBJ1-1; cdr3_aa: CASSPSRWDTEAFF; cdr3_nt: TGTGCCAGCAGCCCTAGCAGGTGGGACACTGAAGCTTTCTTT
d_call: NA; v_call: TRBV7-2; clone_size: NA; j_call: TRBJ2-2; cdr3_aa: CASSLSRGGELFF; cdr3_nt: TGTGCCAGCAGCCTCTCTCGGGGGGGGGAGCTGTTTTTT
d_call: NA; v_call: TRBV18; clone_size: NA; j_call: TRBJ2-7; cdr3_aa: CASSPGQADLREQYF; cdr3_nt: TGTGCCAGCTCACCAGGGCAGGCCGACCTACGCGAGCAGTACTTC
d_call: NA; v_call: TRBV6-5; clone_size: NA; j_call: TRBJ2-7; cdr3_aa: CASSYKTEGGYEQYF; cdr3_nt: TGTGCCAGCAGTTATAAAACGGAGGGTGGTTACGAGCAGTACTTC
d_call: NA; v_call: TRBV5-1; clone_size: NA; j_call: TRBJ2-2; cdr3_aa: CASNSGNTGELFF; cdr3_nt: TGCGCCAGCAATTCTGGAAACACCGGGGAGCTGTTTTTT
d_call: TRBD2; v_call: TRBV7-9; clone_size: once; j_call: TRBJ2-4; cdr3_aa: CASSPRAGGPHGVKNIQYF; cdr3_nt: TGTGCCAGCAGCCCAAGAGCGGGAGGGCCCCACGGGGTCAAAAACATTCAGTACTTC
d_call: TRBD1; v_call: TRBV9; clone_size: NA; j_call: TRBJ1-4; cdr3_aa: CASSDFSQGASEKLFF; cdr3_nt: TGTGCCAGCAGCGACTTTTCACAGGGGGCGAGTGAAAAACTGTTTTTT
d_call: TRBD1; v_call: TRBV6-5; clone_size: NA; j_call: TRBJ1-5; cdr3_aa: CASSPSQGAYQPQHF; cdr3_nt: TGTGCCAGCAGTCCTTCACAGGGGGCCTACCAGCCCCAGCATTTT
d_call: NA; v_call: TRBV4-3; clone_size: NA; j_call: TRBJ2-7; cdr3_aa: CASSQADRSPGYEQYF; cdr3_nt: TGCGCCAGCAGCCAAGCGGACCGGAGCCCGGGATACGAGCAGTACTTC
d_call: TRBD1; v_call: TRBV28; clone_size: NA; j_call: TRBJ1-2; cdr3_aa: CASRPGQWIGGDGYTF; cdr3_nt: TGTGCCAGCAGACCGGGACAGTGGATTGGAGGTGATGGCTACACCTTC
d_call: TRBD1; v_call: TRBV7-6; clone_size: NA; j_call: TRBJ2-7; cdr3_aa: CASSQRTGSYEQYF; cdr3_nt: TGTGCCAGCAGCCAGAGGACAGGATCCTACGAGCAGTACTTC
d_call: NA; v_call: TRBV28; clone_size: NA; j_call: TRBJ2-7; cdr3_aa: CASSISGFYEQYF; cdr3_nt: TGTGCCAGCAGTATATCGGGGTTCTACGAGCAGTACTTC
d_call: NA; v_call: TRBV30; clone_size: NA; j_call: TRBJ1-2; cdr3_aa: CAWTLGVHDVYGYTF; cdr3_nt: TGTGCCTGGACCCTAGGGGTCCACGATGTCTATGGCTACACCTTC
d_call: NA; v_call: TRBV6-1; clone_size: NA; j_call: TRBJ1-2; cdr3_aa: CASSADPRLGNYGYTF; cdr3_nt: TGTGCCAGCAGTGCGGACCCCCGACTGGGAAACTATGGCTACACCTTC
d_call: NA; v_call: TRBV7-2; clone_size: NA; j_call: TRBJ2-7; cdr3_aa: CASSLAPPRAHSYEQYF; cdr3_nt: TGTGCCAGCAGCTTAGCGCCCCCGCGCGCACACTCCTACGAGCAGTACTTC
d_call: TRBD2; v_call: TRBV6-4; clone_size: NA; j_call: TRBJ2-3; cdr3_aa: CASSDSGSGGPDTQYF; cdr3_nt: TGTGCCAGCAGTGACTCAGGGTCGGGAGGGCCAGATACGCAGTATTTT
d_call: TRBD2; v_call: TRBV7-8; clone_size: NA; j_call: TRBJ2-7; cdr3_aa: CASSLGGLAGFTYEQYF; cdr3_nt: TGTGCCAGCAGCTTAGGGGGACTAGCGGGCTTTACCTACGAGCAGTACTTC
d_call: TRBD1; v_call: TRBV9; clone_size: NA; j_call: TRBJ1-4; cdr3_aa: CASSDHRGSNEKLFF; cdr3_nt: TGTGCCAGCAGCGACCACAGGGGGAGTAATGAAAAACTGTTTTTT
d_call: NA; v_call: TRBV5-3; clone_size: NA; j_call: TRBJ1-4; cdr3_aa: CARSFDHREGSTNEKLFF; cdr3_nt: TGTGCCAGAAGCTTTGACCACAGGGAAGGATCAACTAATGAAAAACTGTTTTTT
d_call: NA; v_call: TRBV19; clone_size: NA; j_call: TRBJ2-7; cdr3_aa: CASSRSAYEQYF; cdr3_nt: TGTGCCAGTAGTCGGAGCGCCTACGAGCAGTACTTC
d_call: NA; v_call: TRBV7-9; clone_size: NA; j_call: TRBJ1-4; cdr3_aa: CASSSGGTNEKLFF; cdr3_nt: TGTGCCAGCAGCTCCGGGGGGACTAATGAAAAACTGTTTTTT
d_call: NA; v_call: TRBV6-2/TRBV6-3; clone_size: NA; j_call: TRBJ1-1; cdr3_aa: CASSPSYTEAFF; cdr3_nt: TGTGCCAGCAGCCCGAGCTACACTGAAGCTTTCTTT
d_call: NA; v_call: TRBV10-3; clone_size: NA; j_call: TRBJ2-7; cdr3_aa: CATRDAYEQYF; cdr3_nt: TGTGCCACCCGGGACGCCTACGAGCAGTACTTC
d_call: TRBD2; v_call: TRBV2; clone_size: few; j_call: TRBJ2-1; cdr3_aa: CASRDLTSGSYNEQFF; cdr3_nt: TGTGCCAGCAGAGATTTGACTAGCGGGAGCTACAATGAGCAGTTCTTC
d_call: NA; v_call: TRBV28; clone_size: NA; j_call: TRBJ1-2; cdr3_aa: CASSFPGPQRSYGYTF; cdr3_nt: TGTGCCAGCAGTTTCCCGGGCCCGCAACGGAGCTATGGCTACACCTTC
d_call: TRBD1; v_call: TRBV5-1; clone_size: NA; j_call: TRBJ2-5; cdr3_aa: CASSREQGVGETQYF; cdr3_nt: TGCGCCAGCAGCCGGGAACAGGGGGTAGGGGAGACCCAGTACTTC
d_call: NA; v_call: TRBV28; clone_size: once; j_call: TRBJ2-1; cdr3_aa: CASSPTGGPYNEQFF; cdr3_nt: TGTGCCAGCAGTCCCACCGGGGGCCCCTACAATGAGCAGTTCTTC
d_call: NA; v_call: TRBV7-7; clone_size: NA; j_call: TRBJ2-2; cdr3_aa: CASSRSRGGVGTGELFF; cdr3_nt: TGTGCCAGCAGCCGCTCTAGGGGGGGAGTGGGCACCGGGGAGCTGTTTTTT
d_call: TRBD1; v_call: TRBV27; clone_size: once; j_call: TRBJ1-1; cdr3_aa: CASSLGQGGTEAFF; cdr3_nt: TGTGCCAGCAGTTTGGGGCAGGGGGGCACTGAAGCTTTCTTT